The 17 T cell receptor beta chains in this list originate from one sample, sequenced in a study of T cell repertoires in ileal Crohn's disease. TCRdb keeps only in-frame clones here, not all; method: immunoSEQ multiplex PCR. The data contain 850 to 950 clones, 86% of them singletons. Stated time point: proximal margin of the surgical specimen (macroscopically non-inflamed). Sequenced input: ileal tissue. The receptors originated from an adult with Crohn's disease.

The chain recombines TRBV29-1 with TRBJ1-1; D possibly corresponds to TRBD1 (5 bases). Trimming cost V 4 bases and J 3 bases, with 12 bases left between them. Per germline, CDR1 SQVTM and CDR2 ANQGSEA. The CDR3 has 13 residues. The chain's CDR3 is CSVGSGWDTEAFF. CDR3 sequence (DNA): TGCAGCGTTGGTTCAGGGTGGGACACTGAAGCTTTCTTT.

The rearrangement joins TRBV27 to TRBJ2-3; tentative D call: TRBD2 (5 bases). V lost 8 bases and J lost 2, with 14 bases in between. The CDR3 covers 14 residues. In germline, CDR1 is MNHEY, CDR2 SMNVEV (reference sequence). The CDR3 region has the DNA TGTGCCAGCCGGACCGGGAACCCCACAGATACGCAGTATTTT. Translated, it gives CASRTGNPTDTQYF.

The chain is built from TRBV7-8 and TRBJ2-1; D remains unclear. Germline CDR1 SGHVS, CDR2 FQNEAQ. V lost 2 bases and J 4 bases, leaving 6 bases between the germline ends. The CDR3 covers 13 residues. For the CDR3, the DNA is TGTGCCAGCAGCTTACGTCAGTACAATGAGCAGTTCTTC. Translating gives CASSLRQYNEQFF.

The V and J genes are TRBV7-8 and TRBJ1-3, with D possibly TRBD1 on 5 matching bases. This CDR3 is 16 amino acids long. V was clipped by 2 bases and J by 0 bases, with 11 bases between them. Germline CDR1 is SGHVS and CDR2 is FQNEAQ. The CDR3 DNA reads TGTGCCAGCAGCTTAAAGACAGCCAACTCTGGAAACACCATATATTTT. Residues: CASSLKTANSGNTIYF.

The chain has TRBV5-1 and TRBJ2-7; D is perhaps TRBD1 (6 bases). CDR3 length: 15 residues. V was cut by 3 bases and J by 4 bases, with 17 bases left in between. CDR1 is SGHRS and CDR2 is YFSETQ in the germline V gene. CDR3 sequence: CASSWAGTTEYEQYF. The CDR3 bases are TGCGCCAGCAGCTGGGCCGGGACAACTGAGTACGAGCAGTACTTC.

V is TRBV2 and J is TRBJ2-1; D uncertain. CDR1 is SNHLY and CDR2 is FYNNEI in the germline V gene. The V end was cut by 6 bases, the J end by 8 bases, with 11 bases between. CDR3 size: 12 residues. The CDR3 protein is CASSVARYEQFF. The CDR3 DNA reads TGTGCCAGCAGCGTTGCTAGGTATGAGCAGTTCTTC.

This sequence joins TRBV5-4 and TRBJ2-1, with 7 bases matching TRBD1. The germline gives CDR1 SGHNT, CDR2 YYREEE (reference sequence). V was clipped by 0 bases and J by 2 bases; unmatched bases: 8. The length of the CDR3 is 17 residues. The CDR3 nucleotides are TGTGCCAGCAGCTTGGGATCAGGGGGTAGGGCCTACAATGAGCAGTTCTTC. Encoded protein: CASSLGSGGRAYNEQFF. Variable domain in full (rest from reference TRBV5-4 and TRBJ2-1): ETGVTQSPTHLIKTRGQQVTLRCSSQSGHNTVSWYQQALGQGPQFIFQYYREEENGRGNFPPRFSGLQFPNYSSELNVNALELDDSALYLCASSLGSGGRAYNEQFFGPGTRLTVL.

This chain links TRBV5-5 with TRBJ2-1; the match to TRBD1 covers 8 bases. Trimming at V came to 4 bases and at J to 6 bases, leaving 3 bases not matched to a gene. The CDR3 sequence is 13 residues long. The germline CDR1 and CDR2 sequences are SGHKS and YYEKEE (reference sequence). The CDR3 here is CASSPDRVNEQFF. In nucleotides, the CDR3 is TGTGCCAGCAGCCCGGACAGGGTCAATGAGCAGTTCTTC.

The CDR3 nucleotides are TGTGCCAGCACCCCCCTTGGATCGAAATCCGGGGAGCTGTTTTTT. The encoded protein is CASTPLGSKSGELFF. The chain carries TRBV5-5 and TRBJ2-2; D is unclear. Germline V gives CDR1 SGHKS, CDR2 YYEKEE (reference sequence). This CDR3 region has 15 residues. V was trimmed by 6 bases and J by 6 bases, leaving 18 bases between them.

The chain has TRBV5-1 and TRBJ1-3; D is unresolved. Looked up from germline, CDR1 is SGHRS and CDR2 is YFSETQ. The CDR3 totals 17 residues. The germline V and J ends were trimmed by 4 bases and 0 bases, with 17 bases remaining between them. CDR3: CASSPGWQASSGNTIYF. CDR3 DNA sequence: TGCGCCAGCAGCCCCGGTTGGCAGGCGAGCTCTGGAAACACCATATATTTT.

The chain combines TRBV5-8 with TRBJ2-7; D gene ambiguous. The germline gives CDR1 SGHTS, CDR2 YDEGEE. Trimming shortened V by 1 base and J by 1 base, and 15 bases separated the two germline ends. CDR3 length equals 16 residues. The CDR3 reads CASSLLRRRSSYEQYF. DNA for the CDR3: TGTGCCAGCAGCTTGTTGCGACGGCGGTCTTCCTACGAGCAGTACTTC. Using reference TRBV5-8 and TRBJ2-7 for the parts outside the CDR3, the full variable domain is EAGVTQSPTHLIKTRGQQATLRCSPISGHTSVYWYQQALGLGLQFLLWYDEGEERNRGNFPPRFSGRQFPNYSSELNVNALELEDSALYLCASSLLRRRSSYEQYFGPGTRLTVT.

The chain links TRBV4-1 to TRBJ1-1; D is undetermined. Trimming shortened V by 4 bases and J by 1 base, and 13 bases separated the two germline ends. From germline, CDR1 is MGHRA and CDR2 YSYEKL. CDR3 length: 15 residues. Here the CDR3 reads CASSPPLRKNTEAFF. The CDR3 region has the DNA TGCGCCAGCAGCCCCCCGCTCAGGAAGAACACTGAAGCTTTCTTT.

The J gene is TRBJ2-5, the V gene TRBV11-2; weak D call: TRBD2 (6 bases). The CDR3 is 19 amino acids. Deletions cut 0 bases from V and 3 bases from J, with 23 bases between. Germline CDR1 is SGHAT and CDR2 is FQNNGV. The chain's CDR3 is CASSLDGTPAQNPKETQYF. In DNA, the CDR3 is TGTGCCAGCAGCTTAGACGGGACTCCAGCACAAAACCCCAAAGAGACCCAGTACTTC.

This clone was observed a handful of times. The chain combines TRBV4-2 with TRBJ1-3; no reliable D call. This CDR3 spans 16 amino acids. Germline V gene lookup returns CDR1 LGHNA and CDR2 YNFKEQ. V shed 5 bases and J shed 0 bases, with 14 bases lying between them. The CDR3 here is CASSLNREISGNTIYF. The CDR3 bases are TGTGCCAGCAGCTTGAACAGAGAGATCTCTGGAAACACCATATATTTT.

This clone was observed a single time. The junction departs from the called germline gene at one end, perhaps through a read error. This chain joins TRBV6-1 and TRBJ1-2; 7 positions agree with TRBD1. This CDR3 has 17 residues. Germline CDR1 and CDR2: MNHNS and SASEGT. CDR3 sequence: CAISEPGTASMGYGYTF. CDR3 nucleotides: TGTGCCATCAGTGAGCCAGGGACAGCATCTATGGGCTATGGCTACACCTTC.

This clone was counted a single time. The chain joins TRBV29-1 to TRBJ2-7, with 9 nucleotides matching TRBD2. V dropped 4 bases and J dropped 5; count of bases not matched to a gene: 3. The germline V gene encodes CDR1 SQVTM and CDR2 ANQGSEA. CDR3 length: 12 residues. CDR3 loop: CSVGSGGDEQYF. The DNA of the CDR3 is TGCAGCGTTGGTAGCGGGGGTGACGAGCAGTACTTC.

J is TRBJ2-3 and V is TRBV7-2, with D hard to call. CDR3 length equals 13 residues. Per germline, CDR1 SGHTA and CDR2 FQGNSA. Trimming pared 4 bases from V and 7 bases from J, leaving 12 bases between. CDR3 sequence: CASSSTGGNTQYF. CDR3 in DNA: TGTGCCAGCAGCTCCACCGGTGGAAATACGCAGTATTTT.